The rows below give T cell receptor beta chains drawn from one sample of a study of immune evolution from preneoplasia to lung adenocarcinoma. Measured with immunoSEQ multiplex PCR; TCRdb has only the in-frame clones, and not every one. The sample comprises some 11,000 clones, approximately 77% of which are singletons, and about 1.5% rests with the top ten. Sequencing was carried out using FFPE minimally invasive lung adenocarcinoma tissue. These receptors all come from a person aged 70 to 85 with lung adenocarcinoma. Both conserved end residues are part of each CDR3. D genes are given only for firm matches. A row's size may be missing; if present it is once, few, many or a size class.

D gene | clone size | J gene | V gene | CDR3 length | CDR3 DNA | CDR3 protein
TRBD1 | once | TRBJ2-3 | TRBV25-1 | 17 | TGTGCCAGCAGTGAATCGGTTACGGGAACAGGGGCAGATACGCAGTATTTT | CASSESVTGTGADTQYF
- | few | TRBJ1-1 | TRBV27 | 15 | TGTGCCAGCAGTTTAAAAGGACCCAGGTGGACTGAAGCTTTCTTT | CASSLKGPRWTEAFF
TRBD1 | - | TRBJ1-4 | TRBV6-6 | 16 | TGTGCCAGCAGTTCCCCGACAGGGGGGGCTAATGAAAAACTGTTTTTT | CASSSPTGGANEKLFF
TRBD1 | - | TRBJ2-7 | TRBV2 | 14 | TGTGCCAGCCGATCCGGGACAGGGGTAAGCGAGCAGTACTTC | CASRSGTGVSEQYF
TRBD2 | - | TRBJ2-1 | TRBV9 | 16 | TGTGCCAGCAGCGTAGATCTGTCGGGGGGTTACAATGAGCAGTTCTTC | CASSVDLSGGYNEQFF
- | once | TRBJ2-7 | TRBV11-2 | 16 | TGTGCCAGCAGCTTAGTCGGACTCCTGAGCTCCTACGAGCAGTACTTC | CASSLVGLLSSYEQYF
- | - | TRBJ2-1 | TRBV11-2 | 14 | TGTGCCAGCAGCTCTCAAGGTAGCCTGGGTGAGCAGTTCTTC | CASSSQGSLGEQFF
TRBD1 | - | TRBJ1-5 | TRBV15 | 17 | TGTGCCACCAGCAGACCGGGACAGGGAAGACACCATCAGCCCCAGCATTTT | CATSRPGQGRHHQPQHF
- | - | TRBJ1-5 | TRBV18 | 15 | TGTGCCAGCTCTCCGGATTTTTATAGCAATCAGCCCCAGCATTTT | CASSPDFYSNQPQHF
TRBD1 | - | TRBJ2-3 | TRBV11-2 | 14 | TGTGCCAGCAGCTTGGGACAGAAAACAGATACGCAGTATTTT | CASSLGQKTDTQYF
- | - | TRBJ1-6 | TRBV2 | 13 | TGTGCCAGCAGTGCTCTACAGGATTCACCCCTCCACTTT | CASSALQDSPLHF
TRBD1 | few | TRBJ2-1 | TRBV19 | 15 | TGTGCCAGTAGTATCGGGACAGGGTCCTACAATGAGCAGTTCTTC | CASSIGTGSYNEQFF
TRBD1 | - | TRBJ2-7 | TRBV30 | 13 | TGTGCCTGGAGTCAGGACAGGGGCGACGAGCAGTACTTC | CAWSQDRGDEQYF
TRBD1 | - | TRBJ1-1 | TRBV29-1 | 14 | TGCAGCGTGTCCCCGGACAGGGTTCGGGCCGGGGCTTTCTTT | CSVSPDRVRAGAFF
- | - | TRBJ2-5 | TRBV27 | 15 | TGTGCCAGCAGTTTAAATGCGGCATTCCAAGAGACCCAGTACTTC | CASSLNAAFQETQYF
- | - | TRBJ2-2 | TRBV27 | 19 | TGTGCCAGCAGGCCGGGACAGGGAGTAGCGGGAGGACACACCGGGGAGCTGTTTTTT | CASRPGQGVAGGHTGELFF
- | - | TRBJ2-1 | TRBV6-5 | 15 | TGTGCCAGCAGTTACTCGCAGAGCTCCTACAATGAGCAGTTCTTC | CASSYSQSSYNEQFF
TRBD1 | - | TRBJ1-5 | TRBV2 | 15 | TGTGCCAGCAGTGAAGAAGGGGGCGGCTATCAGCCCCAGCATTTT | CASSEEGGGYQPQHF
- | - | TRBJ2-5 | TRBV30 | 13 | TGTGCCTGGACTACGGGGGGCGCGGAGACCCAGTACTTC | CAWTTGGAETQYF
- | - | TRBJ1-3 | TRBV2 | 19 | TGTGCCAGCAGTGAAGCTGCGGGGTACGACAGCGCCTCTGGAAACACCATATATTTT | CASSEAAGYDSASGNTIYF
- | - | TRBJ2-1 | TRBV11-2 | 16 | TGTGCCAGCAGCTCGGCAGGCCCGATGGGCTACAATGAGCAGTTCTTC | CASSSAGPMGYNEQFF
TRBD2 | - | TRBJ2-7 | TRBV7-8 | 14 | TGTGCCAGCAGCCACGGACTAGCGGCCTACGAGCAGTACTTC | CASSHGLAAYEQYF
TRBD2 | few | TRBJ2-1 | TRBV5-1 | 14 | TGCGCCAGCAGCTTGGCAGCGGGAGGGAGTGAGCAGTTCTTC | CASSLAAGGSEQFF
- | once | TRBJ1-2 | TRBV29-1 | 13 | TGCAGCGTTGGAAAGGGGGGGGACTATGGCTACACCTTC | CSVGKGGDYGYTF
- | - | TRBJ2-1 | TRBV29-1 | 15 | TGCAGCCCCTCGAGGGTAGTGAACGGGTACAATGAGCAGTTCTTC | CSPSRVVNGYNEQFF
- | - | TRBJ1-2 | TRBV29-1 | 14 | TGCAGCGTTGATCAGGCCAGGGGAAACTATGGCTACACCTTC | CSVDQARGNYGYTF
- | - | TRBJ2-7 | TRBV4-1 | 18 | TGCGCCAGCAGCCTCAAGGCACCGCGGGACACCGGCTTCTACGAGCAGTACTTC | CASSLKAPRDTGFYEQYF
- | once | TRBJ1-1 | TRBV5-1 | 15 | TGCGCCAGCAGCTTGGCGGTTTTAGGGAGCACTGAAGCTTTCTTT | CASSLAVLGSTEAFF
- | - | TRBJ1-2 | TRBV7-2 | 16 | TGTGCCAGCAGCTTAGCGCTCTGGGCCACTAACTATGGCTACACCTTC | CASSLALWATNYGYTF
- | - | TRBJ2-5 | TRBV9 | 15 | TGTGCCAGCAGCGTAGGGGGCGGGTTTCAAGAGACCCAGTACTTC | CASSVGGGFQETQYF
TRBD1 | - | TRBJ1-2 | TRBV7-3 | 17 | TGTGCCAGCAGCTTAGGGGGGACAGGGGCCGTGGAGGATGGCTACACCTTC | CASSLGGTGAVEDGYTF
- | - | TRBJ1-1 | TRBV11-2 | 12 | TGTGGGAGCAGCTTTAAAAACACTGAAGCTTTCTTT | CGSSFKNTEAFF
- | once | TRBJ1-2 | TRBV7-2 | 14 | TGTGCCAGCAGCCCCGGTTGGGGGGCGAGTGGCTACACCTTC | CASSPGWGASGYTF
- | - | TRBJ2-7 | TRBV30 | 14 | TGTGCCTGGAGTGGTACCGCCTGGGGGCTGGAGCAGTACTTC | CAWSGTAWGLEQYF
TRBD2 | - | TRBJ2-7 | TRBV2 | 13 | TGTGCCAGCAGTGAGGGGACTAGAATCGAGCAGTACTTC | CASSEGTRIEQYF
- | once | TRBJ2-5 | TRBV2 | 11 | TGTGCCAGCACTGGGCGAGCGACCCAGTACTTC | CASTGRATQYF